This T cell receptor (beta chain) was retrieved from a study of CD8+CD57+ T cells in acquired aplastic anemia. About the research overall: Roughly 3.2 ug was the average amount of DNA from sorted CD4+ and CD8+ cells.

Unmatched junction bases numbered 7, after V lost 4 bases and J lost 7 bases. Germline lookup yields CDR1 SGHTS and CDR2 YDEGEE. The CDR3 is made up of 15 amino acids. In the case of this clonotype: The target antigen is unknown.

Genomic DNA templated the TCR beta VDJ and CDR3 profiling. Each CDR3 protein gets one entry after TCRdb re-called the reads with MiXCR. The sample has more than 150,000 distinct CDR3 sequences; less than 65% are singletons. Findings of the study overall: With respect to CD8+ Simpson's diversity, patients and controls did not differ significantly. Patients and controls shared 25 to 30 CD8+ CDR3 sequences, highly expressed in patients.

This chain joins TRBV5-8 and TRBJ2-1; 11 bases are a match to TRBD2. This sequence originates from a human donor with severe aplastic anemia or a healthy control (not recorded which). Sequenced: sorted CD4+, CD8+, or CD8+CD57+ T cells (not recorded which) from PBMCs. The CDR3 protein is CASSNSGGAGNEQFF. The CDR3 coding sequence is TGTGCCAGCAGCAATAGCGGGGGGGCGGGGAATGAGCAGTTCTTC.